The clone carrying this TCR beta chain has more than one count but fewer than ten. Its antigen is as yet unknown. The entry originates in a study of T-cell reconstitution after alpha-beta-depleted transplantation in children. Germline V gene sequence: CDR1 KGHDR, CDR2 SFDVKD. V trimming: 5 bases; J trimming: 4 bases; junction bases outside the gene matches: 14. The CDR3 runs to 17 residues. For TCRbeta, the library was prepared with unique molecular identifiers. One entry per CDR3 protein results from TCRdb running MiXCR on the PCR reads. The profile shows about 200,000 distinct CDR3 sequences, approximately 7% of them singletons. General observations from the study: Two months or so post-transplant, alpha-beta T cells reportedly derived from several hundred expanded graft clones. There were some patients whose high TCRbeta diversity at day 60 came from surviving recipient T cells and thymic progenitors. One year after transplant, T-cell counts and diversity came mostly from newly produced T cells.

The rearrangement links TRBV24-1 to TRBJ2-5; 8 nucleotides line up with TRBD1. The TCR sequence derives from a boy younger than 10 with acute lymphoblastic leukemia, due to receive a stem cell transplant. The material was PBMCs, obtained before TCRalphabeta/CD19-depleted stem cell transplant. The CDR3 bases are TGTGCCACCAGTGCCGCCGCTGGACAGGGACCTCTAGAGACCCAGTACTTC. Its protein product is CATSAAAGQGPLETQYF.